Listed below are T cell receptor beta chains from one sample, sequenced in a study of patients and donors after allogeneic stem cell transplantation. TCRdb reprocessed the RT-PCR reads via MiXCR and lists one record per CDR3 protein. This table has hundreds of thousands of distinct CDR3 sequences, roughly 16% appearing once. Sequencing was carried out using blood, either unsorted or a sorted T cell fraction (not recorded which). The receptors stem from a human donor who was either an allogeneic HSCT recipient or a stem cell or donor lymphocyte infusion donor (not recorded which). It is not recorded whose cells these are; they may come from a transplant donor. Both conserved end residues are trimmed from each CDR3.

TRBV12-3/TRBV12-4,ASTDGRGLAGGYNEQF
TRBV6-1,ASARTVRYEQY
TRBV6-1,ASSRLAGGQYEQF
TRBV27,ASSLGQGIGDTEAF
TRBV5-1,ASSLWWSDTQY
TRBV5-1,ASSMTGDLNTEAF
TRBV4-1,ASSQGQREGQDTQY
TRBV24-1,ATSDLRGGRIYEQF
TRBV27,ASSPWGSGSYEQY
TRBV5-1,ASSSGRNTGELF